This TCR beta chain was observed in a study of blood T cell repertoires in COVID-19 (dated by TCRdb to about 2020). Background for the entire study: The collaborator samples originated in the United States, Italy and Spain and spanned the acute and convalescent phases of COVID-19. The prospective study material was composed of cDNA or gDNA derived from T cells, B-cell-depleted T cells, or PBMCs. The dataset comprised deeply sampled blood TCRbeta repertoires from subjects exposed to, actively infected with, or recovered from COVID-19. The repertoires were released in a freely available public database intended as a resource for research on the immune response to SARS-CoV-2. The samples were drawn from the first 160 participants of the ongoing ImmuneRACE study and from 950 to 1,500 subjects provided by 6 global collaborators. Nearly every sample came with metadata listing a de-identified subject ID, COVID-19 status, age in years and sex. Where available, HLA class I and class II types were taken from metadata supplied by the sample provider and were not determined by assay-based typing.

TCRbeta CDR3 regions were amplified from genomic DNA using the immunoSEQ Assay, a bias-controlled multiplex PCR. For the original study's pipeline: Nucleated cell counts per sample were estimated from amplification of reference gene primers within the assay. To quantify the absolute abundance of each unique TCRbeta CDR3 rearrangement, sequence reads were collapsed and filtered. Productive Simpson clonality was computed per sample as the square root of Simpson's diversity index over productive rearrangements. In TCRdb, the immuneACCESS table is reduced to in-frame sequences with V and J assigned. These tables do not hold every clone; where another copy was compared, an unresolved V gene accounts for under half, and the others remain unexplained. For V, J and clone size, that table is used; D and trimming come from the DNA. The sample has 150,000 or so clones on record, roughly 80% of them singletons. The top ten clonotypes cover roughly 6.4% of the sample.

Study-wide conclusions, independent of this receptor: How much clinical and demographic metadata was included differed by source and by participant, and the metadata was provided uncurated.

As for this clone: The clone's antigen remains unknown. No per-base quality is available; no much larger clone lies one base away.

At one collaborating source in Seattle, patients were enrolled during active infection and were followed longitudinally through the course of disease. Each collaborating institution followed its own protocols to collect whole blood in K2EDTA tubes. For TCRbeta analysis, collaborators shipped samples as frozen whole blood, isolated PBMCs, or DNA extracted from either of those sample types. The sequence came from a middle-aged woman with COVID-19, enrolled during active disease. The source material was peripheral blood.

The CDR3 reads as follows: CASSATGDTQYF. The DNA reads as follows: TGTGCCAGCAGCGCGACGGGAGATACGCAGTATTTT. Rearrangement joined TRBV7-2 to TRBJ2-3; the D gene cannot be named for sure. CDR1 and CDR2 are read off the germline V gene as SGHTA and FQGNSA. Counted from cysteine to phenylalanine, this CDR3 has 12 amino acids. Kept here is only the CDR3 DNA, which spans 36 bases and is read in frame from base 1. V drops 5 bases and J drops 5 bases, leaving 8 bases in between.